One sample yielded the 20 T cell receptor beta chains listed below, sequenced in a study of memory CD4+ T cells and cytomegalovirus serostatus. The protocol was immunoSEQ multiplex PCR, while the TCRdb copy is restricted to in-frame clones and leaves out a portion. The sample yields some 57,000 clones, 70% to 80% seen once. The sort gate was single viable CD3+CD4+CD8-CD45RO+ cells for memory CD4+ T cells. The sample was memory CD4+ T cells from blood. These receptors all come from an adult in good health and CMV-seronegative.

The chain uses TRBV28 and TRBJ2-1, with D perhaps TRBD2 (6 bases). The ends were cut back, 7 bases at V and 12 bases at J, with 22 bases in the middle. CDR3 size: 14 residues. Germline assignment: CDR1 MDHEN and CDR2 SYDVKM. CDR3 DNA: TGTGCCAGCATACGGGGAGGAAAAATGAGTGGGCAGTTCTTC. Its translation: CASIRGGKMSGQFF.

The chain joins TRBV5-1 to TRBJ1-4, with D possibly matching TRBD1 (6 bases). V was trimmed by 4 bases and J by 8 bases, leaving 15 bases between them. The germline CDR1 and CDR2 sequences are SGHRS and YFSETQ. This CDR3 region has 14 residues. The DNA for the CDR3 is TGCGCCAGCAGCATACAGGGACTTGGGGAAAAACTGTTTTTT. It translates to CASSIQGLGEKLFF.

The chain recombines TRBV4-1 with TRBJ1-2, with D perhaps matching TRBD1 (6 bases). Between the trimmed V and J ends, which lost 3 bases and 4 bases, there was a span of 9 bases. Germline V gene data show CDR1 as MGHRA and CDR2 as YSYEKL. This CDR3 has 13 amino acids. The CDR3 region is CASSQTGAYGYTF. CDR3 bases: TGCGCCAGCAGCCAGACGGGGGCCTATGGCTACACCTTC.

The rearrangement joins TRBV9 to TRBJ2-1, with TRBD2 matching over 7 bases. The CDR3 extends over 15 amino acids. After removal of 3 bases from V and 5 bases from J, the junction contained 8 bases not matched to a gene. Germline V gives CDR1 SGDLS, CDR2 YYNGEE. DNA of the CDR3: TGTGCCAGCAGCGAAGGGACTATGACAAACAATGAGCAGTTCTTC. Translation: CASSEGTMTNNEQFF.

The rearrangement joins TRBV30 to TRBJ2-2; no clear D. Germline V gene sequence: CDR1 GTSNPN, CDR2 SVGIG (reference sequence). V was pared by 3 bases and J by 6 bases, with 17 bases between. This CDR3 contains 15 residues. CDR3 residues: CAWRAAVVPAGELFF. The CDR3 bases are TGTGCCTGGAGGGCCGCAGTCGTTCCAGCCGGGGAGCTGTTTTTT.

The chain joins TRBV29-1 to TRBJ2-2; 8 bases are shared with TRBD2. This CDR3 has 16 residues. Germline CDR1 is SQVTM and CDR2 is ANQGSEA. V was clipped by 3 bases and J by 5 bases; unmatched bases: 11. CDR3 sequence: CSVEGGPSGRTGELFF. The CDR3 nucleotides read TGCAGCGTTGAGGGGGGGCCGAGCGGGAGAACCGGGGAGCTGTTTTTT.

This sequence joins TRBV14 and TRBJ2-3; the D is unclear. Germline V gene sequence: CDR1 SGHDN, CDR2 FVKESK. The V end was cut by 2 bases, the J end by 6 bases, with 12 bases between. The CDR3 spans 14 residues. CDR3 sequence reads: CASSQSWTVDTQYF. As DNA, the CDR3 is TGTGCCAGCAGCCAATCCTGGACCGTGGATACGCAGTATTTT.

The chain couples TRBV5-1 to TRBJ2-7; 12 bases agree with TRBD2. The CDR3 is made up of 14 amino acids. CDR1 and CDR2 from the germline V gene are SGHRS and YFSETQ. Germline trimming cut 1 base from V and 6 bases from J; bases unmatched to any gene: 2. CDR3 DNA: TGCGCCAGCAGCTTGACTAGCGGGAGGCTCGAGCAGTACTTC. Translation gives CASSLTSGRLEQYF.

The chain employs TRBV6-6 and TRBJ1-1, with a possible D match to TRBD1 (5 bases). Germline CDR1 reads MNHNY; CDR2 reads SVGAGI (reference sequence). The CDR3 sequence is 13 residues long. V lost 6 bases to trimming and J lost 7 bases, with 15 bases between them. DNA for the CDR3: TGTGCCAGCAGCCCTGGACACGCCCTTGAAGCTTTCTTT. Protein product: CASSPGHALEAFF.

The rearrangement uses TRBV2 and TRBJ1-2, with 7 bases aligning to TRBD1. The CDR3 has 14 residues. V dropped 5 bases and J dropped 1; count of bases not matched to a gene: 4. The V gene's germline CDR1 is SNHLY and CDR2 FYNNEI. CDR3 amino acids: CASSQGQNNYGYTF. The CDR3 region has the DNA TGTGCCAGCAGTCAGGGACAGAATAACTATGGCTACACCTTC.

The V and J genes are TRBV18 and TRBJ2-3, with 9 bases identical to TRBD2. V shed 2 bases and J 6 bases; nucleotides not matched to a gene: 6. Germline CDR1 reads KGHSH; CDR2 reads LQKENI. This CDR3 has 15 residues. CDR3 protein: CASSPMAGGHDTQYF. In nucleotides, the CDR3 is TGTGCCAGCTCACCAATGGCGGGGGGGCATGATACGCAGTATTTT.

CDR3 DNA: TGTGCCAGCAGCCCGGGACTAGCGGCCAACAATGAGCAGTTCTTC. Protein sequence: CASSPGLAANNEQFF. J is TRBJ2-1 and V is TRBV9, with 11 bases matching TRBD2. CDR3 length: 15 amino acids. The V segment lost 4 bases and the J segment 5 bases; nucleotides outside the gene matches: 5. Per germline, CDR1 SGDLS and CDR2 YYNGEE.

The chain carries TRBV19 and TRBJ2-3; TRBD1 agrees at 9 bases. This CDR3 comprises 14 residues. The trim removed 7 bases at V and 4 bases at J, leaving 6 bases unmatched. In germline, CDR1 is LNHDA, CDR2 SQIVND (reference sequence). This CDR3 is CASTRQGESDTQYF. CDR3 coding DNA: TGTGCCAGTACCCGACAGGGGGAATCAGATACGCAGTATTTT.

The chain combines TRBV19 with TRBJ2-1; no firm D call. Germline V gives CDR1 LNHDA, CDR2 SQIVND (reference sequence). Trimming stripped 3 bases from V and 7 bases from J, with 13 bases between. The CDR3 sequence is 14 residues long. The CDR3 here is CASSILTAVNEQFF. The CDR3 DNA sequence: TGTGCCAGTAGTATCCTGACCGCAGTAAATGAGCAGTTCTTC.

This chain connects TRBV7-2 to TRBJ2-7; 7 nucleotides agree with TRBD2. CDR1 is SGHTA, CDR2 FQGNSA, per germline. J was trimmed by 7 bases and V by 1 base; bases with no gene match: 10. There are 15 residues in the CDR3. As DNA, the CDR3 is TGTGCCAGCAGCTTAGGGCTAGCGGTTACGGAGGAGCAGTACTTC. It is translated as CASSLGLAVTEEQYF.

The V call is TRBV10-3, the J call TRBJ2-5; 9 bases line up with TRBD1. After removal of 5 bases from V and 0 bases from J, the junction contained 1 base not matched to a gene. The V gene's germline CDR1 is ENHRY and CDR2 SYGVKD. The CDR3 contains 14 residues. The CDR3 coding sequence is TGTGCCATCAGTAGGACAGGGGACCAAGAGACCCAGTACTTC. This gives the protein CAISRTGDQETQYF.

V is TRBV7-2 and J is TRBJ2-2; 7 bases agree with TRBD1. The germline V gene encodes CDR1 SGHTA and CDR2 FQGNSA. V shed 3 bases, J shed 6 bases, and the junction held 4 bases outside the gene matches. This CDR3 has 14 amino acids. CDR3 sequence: CASSFNRGAGELFF. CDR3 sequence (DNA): TGTGCCAGCAGCTTCAACAGGGGTGCCGGGGAGCTGTTTTTT.

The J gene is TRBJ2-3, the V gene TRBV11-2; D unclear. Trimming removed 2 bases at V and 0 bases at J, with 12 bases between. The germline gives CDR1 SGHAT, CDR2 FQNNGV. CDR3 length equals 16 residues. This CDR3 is CASSLIGLTSTDTQYF. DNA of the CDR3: TGTGCCAGCAGCTTAATTGGTCTTACTAGCACAGATACGCAGTATTTT. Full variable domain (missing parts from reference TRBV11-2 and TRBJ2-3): EAGVAQSPRYKIIEKRQSVAFWCNPISGHATLYWYQQILGQGPKLLIQFQNNGVVDDSQLPKDRFSAERLKGVDSTLKIQPAKLEDSAVYLCASSLIGLTSTDTQYFGPGTRLTVL.

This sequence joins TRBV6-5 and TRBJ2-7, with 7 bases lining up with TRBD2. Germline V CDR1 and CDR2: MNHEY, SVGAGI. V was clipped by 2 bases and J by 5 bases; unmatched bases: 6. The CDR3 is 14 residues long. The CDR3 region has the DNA TGTGCCAGCAGTTACCCCGGGGGGAGGGACGAGCAGTACTTC. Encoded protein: CASSYPGGRDEQYF.

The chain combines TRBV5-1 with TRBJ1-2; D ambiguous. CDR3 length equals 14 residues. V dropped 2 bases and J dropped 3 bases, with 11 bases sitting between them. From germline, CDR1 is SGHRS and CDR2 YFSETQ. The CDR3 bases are TGCGCCAGCAGCTTAAATTGGGGAGACTATGGCTACACCTTC. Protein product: CASSLNWGDYGYTF.